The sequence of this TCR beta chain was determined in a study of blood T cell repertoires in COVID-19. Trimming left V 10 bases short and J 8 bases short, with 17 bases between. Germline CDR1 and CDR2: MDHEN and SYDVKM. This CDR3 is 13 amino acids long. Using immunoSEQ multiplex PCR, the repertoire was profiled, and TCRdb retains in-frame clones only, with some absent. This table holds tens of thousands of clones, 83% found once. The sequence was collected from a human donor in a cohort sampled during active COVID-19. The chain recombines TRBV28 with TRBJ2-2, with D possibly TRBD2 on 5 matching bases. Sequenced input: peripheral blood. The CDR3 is CATKKGLRGELFF. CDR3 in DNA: TGTGCCACCAAGAAAGGACTTAGGGGGGAGCTGTTTTTT.